The T cell receptor beta chain under discussion was sequenced for a study of blood T cell repertoires in COVID-19. This CDR3 comprises 14 residues. CDR1 is SNHLY and CDR2 is FYNNEI in the germline V gene. V gave up 9 bases and J gave up 0 bases, with 12 bases separating them. TCRdb's table, derived via immunoSEQ multiplex PCR, lists solely in-frame clones and lacks some. The sample has some 110,000 clones; 85% to 90% are singletons. Source material: peripheral blood. The clonotype originates from a man aged 70-80 years who had recovered from COVID-19. This chain uses TRBV2 with TRBJ1-5; a weak D match, TRBD1 (5 bases). This CDR3 is CASRQSSSNQPQHF. For the CDR3, the DNA is TGTGCCAGTAGACAGTCCTCTAGCAATCAGCCCCAGCATTTT. Using reference TRBV2 and TRBJ1-5 for the parts outside the CDR3, the full variable domain is EPEVTQTPSHQVTQMGQEVILRCVPISNHLYFYWYRQILGQKVEFLVSFYNNEISEKSEIFDDQFSVERPDGSNFTLKIRSTKLEDSAMYFCASRQSSSNQPQHFGDGTRLSIL.